This TCR beta chain was captured in a study of T-cell memory formation after mild COVID-19 listed by TCRdb under 2021. Turning to the overall study: Most TCR sequence clusters were specific to one of the two donors. Longitudinal TCRalpha and TCRbeta repertoire sequencing tracked T-cell clones expanding and contracting after mild COVID-19 in a couple of donors. The cohort was made up of two young adult volunteers, one female and one male, who were previously healthy.

On the study overall, not on this receptor specifically: Some responding clones were detected in pre-infection memory, suggesting pre-existing cross-reactive memory T cells joined the SARS-CoV-2 response. Contracting CD4+ clones were located mainly in the CM and EM memory subsets, whereas CD8+ clones were found to be enriched in EMRA. From day 15 to 85, contracting clones showed balanced CD4/CD8 phenotypes, whereas a second wave of clones that expanded from day 15 to 37 leaned towards CD4+. Only a couple of mild cases were covered by the study, and larger cohorts that include severe cases with pre-infection samples were considered necessary. The second-wave clones that peaked on day 37 were not confirmed to be SARS-CoV-2 specific.

This sample was sequenced with an Illumina NovaSeq 6000. cDNA libraries for TCRalpha and TCRbeta were prepared by 5'RACE using constant-segment primers, with sample barcodes and unique molecular identifiers added. Trizol reagent was used to extract RNA from every sample. Libraries were amplified in two PCR steps, with a second sample barcode and Illumina TruSeq adapters added in the second step. Sequencing of the libraries was done on an Illumina NovaSeq, producing 2 x 150 bp paired-end reads. The paper's processing steps were these. The reads were demultiplexed and collapsed into UMI-guided consensus sequences using migec v1.2.7. Using mixcr v2.1.11, UMI consensuses were aligned to TRA and TRB V and J templates and then assembled into clonotypes. A clonotype was counted as expanded or contracted only when both edgeR and NoisET called the clonotype significant, with the noise models trained on biological replicates. edgeR calls used a false discovery rate-adjusted p below 0.01 and a log2 fold-change threshold of 1. As an exploratory analysis of dynamics, max-normalized trajectories of the 1000 most abundant clonotypes were examined by PCA with hierarchical clustering. Each responding clone was given a CD4 or CD8 phenotype based on the CD4+ and CD8+ repertoires, which had been sequenced separately. TCRdb reworked the public reads: Q25 trimming with fastp, MiXCR clone assembly, productive beta chains retained. When rows share a CDR3 protein, they turn into one entry using the most common DNA and genes. The V and J calls reflect TCRdb's pipeline rather than the authors' work. This sample is represented by around 410,000 distinct CDR3 sequences; less than 25% of them were singletons. Of the sample, around 13% is held by the ten largest clones.

PBMCs were isolated by Ficoll-Paque density gradient centrifugation. The germline V gene yields SGDLS for CDR1 and YYNGEE for CDR2. Unmatched junction bases come to 6, with V trimmed by 4 bases and J by 5 bases. Measured from the cysteine to the phenylalanine, the CDR3 is 15 residues long. The sequence is cut down to CDR3 DNA, 45 bases in frame from base 1. On this clonotype: This clone's antigen is unknown. No base qualities exist here, and no much larger clone lies one base off it.

Here the chain combines TRBV9 and TRBJ2-1, with 10 bases aligning to TRBD2. This clonotype originated in an adult woman who had mild COVID-19 (a few samples of this study predate the infection). The sample titles of this study are shuffled in the database, so cell type and time point are left out; the donor was told from shared clones. The sequenced sample consisted of PBMCs or a T cell subset sorted from them (not recorded which). CDR3 loop: CASSLSGGPHNEQFF. The base sequence is TGTGCCAGCAGCCTTAGCGGGGGGCCGCACAATGAGCAGTTCTTC.